Below are 18 T cell receptor beta chains sequenced from a single sample in a study of cytomegalovirus exposure and HLA in healthy donors. 60 Vbeta and 13 Jbeta primers were used in PCR. The data were produced by immunoSEQ multiplex PCR, yet TCRdb's version contains in-frame clones alone and is incomplete. The sample has roughly 150,000 clones; about 74% are singletons. Sequenced material: PBMCs. Receptor source: a man aged 30-40 years in good health and CMV-seronegative.

Only one count was recorded for this clone. This chain joins TRBV6-5 and TRBJ1-1; a weak D match, TRBD1 (5 bases). The CDR3 covers 15 residues. Germline assignment: CDR1 MNHEY and CDR2 SVGAGI. The V end was cut by 0 bases, the J end by 7 bases, with 15 bases between. The CDR3 DNA is TGTGCCAGCAGTTACTCCCATTTAGGGGCTTTTGAAGCTTTCTTT. It encodes CASSYSHLGAFEAFF.

In its sample, this clone was seen once. Other DNA sequences within the sample encode an identical CDR3. This sequence joins TRBV9 and TRBJ2-3; the match to TRBD2 covers 9 bases. With V trimmed by 0 bases and J by 4 bases, 0 bases remained unmatched. This CDR3 contains 14 residues. Germline V CDR1 and CDR2: SGDLS, YYNGEE. The DNA for the CDR3 is TGTGCCAGCAGCGTAGGACTAGCGGCAGATACGCAGTATTTT. Translating gives CASSVGLAADTQYF.

This chain links TRBV4-2 with TRBJ2-5; 10 bases are shared with TRBD2. The CDR3 is made up of 17 amino acids. J lost 0 bases, V lost 1 base, and 5 bases had no gene match. The V gene's germline CDR1 is LGHNA and CDR2 YNFKEQ. The DNA of the CDR3 is TGTGCCAGCAGCCAAGCCCGGACTAGCGGTTACCAAGAGACCCAGTACTTC. This sequence encodes CASSQARTSGYQETQYF.

The rearrangement uses TRBV5-4 and TRBJ2-5, with a tentative D call TRBD1 (6 bases). V dropped 4 bases and J dropped 5 bases, with 18 bases sitting between them. CDR1 is SGHNT, CDR2 YYREEE, per germline (reference sequence). The CDR3 has 15 residues. In DNA, the CDR3 is TGTGCCAGCAGCAAGGACAGCTTGAATAGCGAGACCCAGTACTTC. Its translation is CASSKDSLNSETQYF.

This chain uses TRBV7-8 with TRBJ2-7; 11 nucleotides line up with TRBD1. Unmatched junction bases numbered 9, after V lost 5 bases and J lost 3 bases. This CDR3 comprises 16 residues. Per germline, CDR1 SGHVS and CDR2 FQNEAQ. In DNA form, the CDR3 reads TGTGCCAGCAGCCCACTTCCGGGACAGGGGGGCTACGAGCAGTACTTC. Its translation: CASSPLPGQGGYEQYF.

The V call is TRBV19, the J call TRBJ1-1, with 7 bases fitting TRBD1. The germline V gene has CDR1 LNHDA and CDR2 SQIVND (reference sequence). The length of the CDR3 is 13 residues. V was pared by 5 bases and J by 7 bases, with 7 bases of the junction left unmatched. CDR3 region: CASSVTGVSEAFF. For the CDR3, the DNA is TGTGCCAGTAGTGTAACAGGGGTGAGTGAAGCTTTCTTT.

This clone was recorded a few times. The J gene is TRBJ2-7, the V gene TRBV15; 9 nucleotides match TRBD1. Germline CDR1 LNHNV, CDR2 YYDKDF (reference sequence). CDR3 length: 16 amino acids. The V and J ends lost 0 bases and 5 bases, in that order; junction bases with no gene match: 8. The CDR3 DNA follows: TGTGCCACCAGCAGAGATTTAGGGACAGGGAGCCACGAGCAGTACTTC. As protein: CATSRDLGTGSHEQYF.

The chain is built from TRBV2 and TRBJ2-3; D is uncertain. The V end lost 11 bases, the J end lost 3 bases, and 9 bases lay between the germline ends. Germline CDR1 and CDR2: SNHLY and FYNNEI. The CDR3 spans 11 residues. CDR3 region: CAGFETDTQYF. In nucleotides, the CDR3 is TGTGCCGGTTTCGAGACAGATACGCAGTATTTT.

The genes are TRBV6-6 and TRBJ2-1, with 10 bases matching TRBD1. J was trimmed by 6 bases and V by 6 bases; bases with no gene match: 8. The CDR3 covers 15 residues. CDR1 MNHNY and CDR2 SVGAGI come from the germline V gene (reference sequence). CDR3 in amino acids: CASSTPGTGANEQFF. In DNA form, the CDR3 reads TGTGCCAGCAGCACACCCGGGACAGGGGCCAATGAGCAGTTCTTC.

V is TRBV30 and J is TRBJ1-3; D call uncertain. The germline V and J ends were trimmed by 5 bases and 2 bases, with 10 bases remaining between them. The CDR3 extends over 13 amino acids. The V gene's germline CDR1 is GTSNPN and CDR2 SVGIG (reference sequence). The CDR3 reads CAWGQSPGNTIYF. Here the CDR3 DNA reads TGTGCCTGGGGGCAAAGTCCTGGAAACACCATATATTTT.

The chain employs TRBV5-1 and TRBJ1-3; D gene uncertain. V gave up 7 bases and J gave up 0 bases, with 26 bases separating them. The CDR3 has 19 residues. Germline CDR1 SGHRS, CDR2 YFSETQ. CDR3 amino acids: CASHAGWELYLHSGNTIYF. The CDR3, as DNA: TGCGCCAGCCACGCGGGTTGGGAACTTTACCTCCACTCTGGAAACACCATATATTTT.

The chain joins TRBV7-2 to TRBJ2-7; TRBD1 agrees at 10 bases. This CDR3 has 15 amino acids. The germline V gene has CDR1 SGHTA and CDR2 FQGNSA. J was trimmed by 5 bases and V by 2 bases; bases with no gene match: 6. CDR3 in DNA: TGTGCCAGCAGCTTAAGGGACAGGGGAGCCGACGAGCAGTACTTC. Amino acids: CASSLRDRGADEQYF.

The chain employs TRBV5-4 and TRBJ2-7; 8 bases align to TRBD1. Per germline, CDR1 SGHNT and CDR2 YYREEE (reference sequence). The CDR3 has 15 amino acids. Trimming took 4 bases from V and 3 from J; bases not matched to a gene: 9. The CDR3 spells CASSPPTGDFYEQYF. The DNA of the CDR3 is TGTGCCAGCAGCCCTCCGACAGGGGATTTCTACGAGCAGTACTTC.

The V gene is TRBV10-3, the J gene TRBJ2-7, with 8 bases matching TRBD2. This CDR3 has 15 amino acids. Germline trimming cut 0 bases from V and 4 bases from J; bases unmatched to any gene: 5. Germline V lookup: CDR1 ENHRY, CDR2 SYGVKD. As DNA, the CDR3 is TGTGCCATCAGTGAGTCGAGCGGGAGTTGGTACGAGCAGTACTTC. The encoded protein is CAISESSGSWYEQYF.

This clone was counted once. The gene calls are TRBV7-6 and TRBJ2-7, with a weak D call TRBD2 (6 bases). The CDR3 loop spans 16 amino acids. CDR1 is SGHVS and CDR2 is FNYEAQ in the germline V gene. Trimming stripped 2 bases from V and 0 bases from J, with 14 bases between. DNA of the CDR3: TGTGCCAGCAGCTTACGCTCGGGCGGGAACTCCTACGAGCAGTACTTC. Encoded protein: CASSLRSGGNSYEQYF.

The CDR3, as DNA: TGTGCCACCCTACCCCACCCGGGACAGAGCACAGATACGCAGTATTTT. It yields the protein CATLPHPGQSTDTQYF. This sequence joins TRBV6-6 and TRBJ2-3, with 7 bases that match TRBD1. V trimming: 10 bases; J trimming: 0 bases; junction bases outside the gene matches: 13. The CDR3 consists of 16 residues. Germline V CDR1 and CDR2: MNHNY, SVGAGI (reference sequence).

V and J are TRBV9 and TRBJ1-2; 9 bases fit TRBD1. Germline CDR1 SGDLS, CDR2 YYNGEE. The CDR3 loop spans 14 amino acids. With V trimmed by 0 bases and J by 4 bases, 1 base remained unmatched. The CDR3 DNA reads TGTGCCAGCAGCGTAGGACAGGGGGGCTATGGCTACACCTTC. The encoded protein is CASSVGQGGYGYTF.

V is TRBV4-2 and J is TRBJ2-2, with a weak D call TRBD2 (5 bases). This CDR3 spans 15 amino acids. Looked up from germline, CDR1 is LGHNA and CDR2 is YNFKEQ. Trimming removed 4 bases from V and 1 base from J, with 10 bases in between. This CDR3 reads CASSRGRENTGELFF. The CDR3 DNA sequence: TGTGCCAGCAGCCGTGGACGGGAGAACACCGGGGAGCTGTTTTTT.